Following are 4 T cell receptor beta chains from one sample sequenced in a study of CD8 T cells in Susac syndrome. The RNA, about 0.5 to 1 ug, was put through reverse transcription using random hexamers. TCRdb passed the immunoSEQ multiplex PCR reads through MiXCR, listing each CDR3 protein once. The data contain about 150,000 distinct CDR3 sequences, 95% of them seen just once; the ten biggest clones take up about 0.15%. Sequences were obtained from CD8+ T cells from PBMCs. All receptors derive from a human donor with multiple sclerosis.

This chain joins TRBV5-1 and TRBJ2-3; 14 bases match TRBD2. V lost 0 bases, J lost 2 bases, and 2 bases stayed unmatched. Germline-derived CDR1 and CDR2 are SGHRS and YFSETQ. This CDR3 comprises 17 residues. CDR3 in amino acids: CASSLGTSGGTTDTQYF. DNA of the CDR3: TGCGCCAGCAGCTTGGGGACTAGCGGGGGGACCACAGATACGCAGTATTTT.

This clonotype has just one count. The chain recombines TRBV12-5 with TRBJ1-1, with D unclear. Germline V CDR1 and CDR2: LGHNT, FRNRAP. CDR3 size: 14 residues. V was shortened by 0 bases and J by 5 bases, with 10 bases between the two germline ends. CDR3 protein: CASGLVLVGTEAFF. The CDR3 bases are TGTGCTAGTGGTTTGGTCCTGGTTGGAACTGAAGCTTTCTTT.

The genes are TRBV12-3 or TRBV12-4 and TRBJ2-7; 10 bases are shared with TRBD2. Trimming cost V 6 bases and J 1 base; bases outside gene matches: 0. The CDR3 loop spans 13 amino acids. The DNA for the CDR3 is TGTGCCAGCAGAGCGGGGGGGTCCTACGAGCAGTACTTC. As protein: CASRAGGSYEQYF.

The CDR3 coding sequence is TGCGCCAGCAGCCCGCGGGGGACCATCAATGAGCAGTTCTTC. Encoded protein: CASSPRGTINEQFF. This rearrangement joins TRBV4-1 to TRBJ2-1, with 7 positions matching TRBD2. CDR1 is MGHRA and CDR2 is YSYEKL in the germline V gene. V lost 4 bases, J lost 6 bases, and 6 bases stayed unmatched. The CDR3 length is 14 residues.